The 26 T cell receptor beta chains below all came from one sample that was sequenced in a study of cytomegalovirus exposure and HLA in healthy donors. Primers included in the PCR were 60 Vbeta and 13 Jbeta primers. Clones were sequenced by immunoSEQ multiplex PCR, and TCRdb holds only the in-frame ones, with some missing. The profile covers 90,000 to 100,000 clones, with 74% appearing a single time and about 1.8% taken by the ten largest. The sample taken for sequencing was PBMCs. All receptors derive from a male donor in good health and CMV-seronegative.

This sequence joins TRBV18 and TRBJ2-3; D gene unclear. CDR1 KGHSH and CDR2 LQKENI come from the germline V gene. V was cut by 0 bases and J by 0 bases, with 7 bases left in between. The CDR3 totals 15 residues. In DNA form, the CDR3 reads TGTGCCAGCTCACCACCGTCCGTAAGCACAGATACGCAGTATTTT. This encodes CASSPPSVSTDTQYF.

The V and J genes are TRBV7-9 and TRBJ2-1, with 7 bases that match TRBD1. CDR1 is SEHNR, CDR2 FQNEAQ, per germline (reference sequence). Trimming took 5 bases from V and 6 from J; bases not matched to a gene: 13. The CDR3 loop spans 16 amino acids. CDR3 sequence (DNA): TGTGCCAGCAGCCCCGCAGGGGGAAATCGAATCAATGAGCAGTTCTTC. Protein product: CASSPAGGNRINEQFF.

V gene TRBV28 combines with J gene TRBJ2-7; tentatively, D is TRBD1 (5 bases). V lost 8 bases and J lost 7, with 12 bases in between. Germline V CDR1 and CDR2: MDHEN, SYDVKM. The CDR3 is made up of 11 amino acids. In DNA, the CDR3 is TGTGCCAGCGGTCAGGGCTTAGAGCAGTACTTC. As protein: CASGQGLEQYF.

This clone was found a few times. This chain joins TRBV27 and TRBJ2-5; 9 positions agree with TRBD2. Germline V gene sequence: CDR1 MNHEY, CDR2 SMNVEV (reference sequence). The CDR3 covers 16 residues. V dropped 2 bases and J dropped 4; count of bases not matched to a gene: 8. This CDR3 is CASSLVAGVLGETQYF. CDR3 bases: TGTGCCAGCAGTTTAGTAGCGGGAGTATTGGGAGAGACCCAGTACTTC.

CDR3 sequence: CASSQEDSSGLGTQYF. In DNA, the CDR3 is TGTGCCAGCAGCCAAGAGGATTCGTCAGGGTTAGGGACCCAGTACTTC. The chain couples TRBV4-2 to TRBJ2-5, with D tentatively TRBD1 (5 bases). This CDR3 has 16 amino acids. Germline CDR1 LGHNA, CDR2 YNFKEQ. Deletions cut 0 bases from V and 7 bases from J, with 18 bases between.

CDR3 amino acids: CASTRTGFSHYEQYF. DNA of the CDR3: TGTGCCAGCACCCGGACTGGGTTTAGCCACTACGAGCAGTACTTC. J is TRBJ2-7 and V is TRBV28; a possible D gene is TRBD2 (5 bases). Germline loops: CDR1 MDHEN, CDR2 SYDVKM. V dropped 7 bases and J dropped 3 bases, with 19 bases sitting between them. This CDR3 comprises 15 residues.

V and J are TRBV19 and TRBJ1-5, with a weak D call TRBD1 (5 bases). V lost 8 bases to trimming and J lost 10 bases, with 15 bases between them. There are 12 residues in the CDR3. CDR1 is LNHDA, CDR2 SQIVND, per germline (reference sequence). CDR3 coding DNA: TGTGCCAGTTCTAGGCCAGGGCGCCCCCAGCATTTT. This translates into CASSRPGRPQHF.

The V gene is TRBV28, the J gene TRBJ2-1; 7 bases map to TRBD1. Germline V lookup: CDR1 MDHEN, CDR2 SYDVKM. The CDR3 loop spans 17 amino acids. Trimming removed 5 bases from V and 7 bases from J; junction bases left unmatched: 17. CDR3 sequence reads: CASSPHMRGLRVNEQFF. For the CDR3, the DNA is TGTGCCAGCAGTCCCCATATGAGGGGGCTGCGGGTTAATGAGCAGTTCTTC.

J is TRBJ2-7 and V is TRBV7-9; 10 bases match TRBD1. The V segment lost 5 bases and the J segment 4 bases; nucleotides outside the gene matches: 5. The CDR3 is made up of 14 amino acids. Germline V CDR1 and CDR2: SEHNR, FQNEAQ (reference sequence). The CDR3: CASSPRDRGYEQYF. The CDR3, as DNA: TGTGCCAGCAGCCCTCGGGACAGGGGTTACGAGCAGTACTTC.

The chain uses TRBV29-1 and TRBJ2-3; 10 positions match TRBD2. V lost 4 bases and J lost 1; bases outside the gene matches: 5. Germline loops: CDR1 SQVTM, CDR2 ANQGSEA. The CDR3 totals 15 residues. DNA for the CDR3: TGCAGCGTTGGTTCGACTAGCGGGCGCACAGATACGCAGTATTTT. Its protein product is CSVGSTSGRTDTQYF.

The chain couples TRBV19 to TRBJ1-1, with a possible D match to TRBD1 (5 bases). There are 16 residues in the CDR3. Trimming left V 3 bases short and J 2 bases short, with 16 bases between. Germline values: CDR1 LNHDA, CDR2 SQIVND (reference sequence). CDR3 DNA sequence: TGTGCCAGTAGTATCTTCAGGGCTTTGGGCAACACTGAAGCTTTCTTT. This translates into CASSIFRALGNTEAFF.

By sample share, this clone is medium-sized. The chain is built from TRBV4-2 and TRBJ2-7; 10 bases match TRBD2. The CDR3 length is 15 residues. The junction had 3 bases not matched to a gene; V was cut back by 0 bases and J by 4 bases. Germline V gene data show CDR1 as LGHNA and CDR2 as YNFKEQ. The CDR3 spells CASSQEPSGSYEQYF. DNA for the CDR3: TGTGCCAGCAGCCAAGAACCTAGCGGGAGTTACGAGCAGTACTTC.

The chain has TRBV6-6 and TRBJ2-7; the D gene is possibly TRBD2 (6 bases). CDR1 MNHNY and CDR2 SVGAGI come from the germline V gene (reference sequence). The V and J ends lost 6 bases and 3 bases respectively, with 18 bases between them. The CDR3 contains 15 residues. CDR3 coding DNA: TGTGCCAGCAGAAGCTCCGAACTAGCAGGCTACGAGCAGTACTTC. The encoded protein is CASRSSELAGYEQYF.

The CDR3 here is CASSQTASGRGGANVLTF. DNA for the CDR3: TGCGCCAGCAGCCAAACCGCTAGCGGGAGGGGTGGGGCCAACGTCCTGACTTTC. The J gene is TRBJ2-6, the V gene TRBV5-1; TRBD2 matches 12 bases. V lost 4 bases and J lost 3; bases outside the gene matches: 8. Germline assignment: CDR1 SGHRS and CDR2 YFSETQ. The CDR3 contains 18 residues. The full variable domain, with the rest looked up from reference TRBV5-1 and TRBJ2-6, is KAGVTQTPRYLIKTRGQQVTLSCSPISGHRSVSWYQQTPGQGLQFLFEYFSETQRNKGNFPGRFSGRQFSNSRSEMNVSTLELGDSALYLCASSQTASGRGGANVLTFGAGSRLTVL.

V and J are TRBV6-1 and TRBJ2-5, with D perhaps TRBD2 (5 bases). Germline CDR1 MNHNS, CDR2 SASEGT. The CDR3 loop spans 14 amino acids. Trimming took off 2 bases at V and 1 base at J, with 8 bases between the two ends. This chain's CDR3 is CASSERTAQETQYF. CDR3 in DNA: TGTGCCAGCAGTGAAAGGACTGCCCAAGAGACCCAGTACTTC.

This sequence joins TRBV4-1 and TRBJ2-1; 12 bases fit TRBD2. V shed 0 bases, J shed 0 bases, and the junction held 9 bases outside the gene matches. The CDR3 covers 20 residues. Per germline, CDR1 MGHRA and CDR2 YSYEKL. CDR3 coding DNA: TGCGCCAGCAGCCAAGATACCTTCTCTAGCGGGAGGGCCTCCTACAATGAGCAGTTCTTC. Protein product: CASSQDTFSSGRASYNEQFF.

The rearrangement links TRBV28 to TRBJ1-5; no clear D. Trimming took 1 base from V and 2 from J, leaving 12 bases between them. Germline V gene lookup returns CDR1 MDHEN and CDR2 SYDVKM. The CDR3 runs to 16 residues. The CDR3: CASSLSGKGGNQPQHF. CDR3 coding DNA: TGTGCCAGCAGTTTATCGGGGAAGGGAGGCAATCAGCCCCAGCATTTT.

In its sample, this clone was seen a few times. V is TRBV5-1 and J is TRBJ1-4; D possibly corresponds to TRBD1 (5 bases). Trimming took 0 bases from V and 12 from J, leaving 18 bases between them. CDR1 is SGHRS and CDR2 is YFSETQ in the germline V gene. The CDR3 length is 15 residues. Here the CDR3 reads CASSLVQGLVDQLFF. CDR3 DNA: TGCGCCAGCAGCTTGGTGCAGGGCCTGGTTGATCAACTGTTTTTT.

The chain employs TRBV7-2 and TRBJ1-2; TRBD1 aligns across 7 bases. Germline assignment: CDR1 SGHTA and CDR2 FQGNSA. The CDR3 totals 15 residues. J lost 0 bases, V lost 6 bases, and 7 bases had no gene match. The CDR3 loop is CASSPRQGSNYGYTF. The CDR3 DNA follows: TGTGCCAGCAGTCCCAGACAGGGATCTAACTATGGCTACACCTTC.

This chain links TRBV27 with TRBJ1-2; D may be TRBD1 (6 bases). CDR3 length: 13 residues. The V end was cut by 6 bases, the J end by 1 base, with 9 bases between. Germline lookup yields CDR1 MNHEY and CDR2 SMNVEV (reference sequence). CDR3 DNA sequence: TGTGCCAGCAGCTGGGACATTAACTATGGCTACACCTTC. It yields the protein CASSWDINYGYTF.

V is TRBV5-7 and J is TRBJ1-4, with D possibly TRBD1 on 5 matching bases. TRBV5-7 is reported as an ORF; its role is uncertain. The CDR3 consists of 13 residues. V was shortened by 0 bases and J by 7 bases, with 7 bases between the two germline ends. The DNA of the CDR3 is TGTGCCAGCAGCTTGGCAGGGTTTGAAAAACTGTTTTTT. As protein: CASSLAGFEKLFF.

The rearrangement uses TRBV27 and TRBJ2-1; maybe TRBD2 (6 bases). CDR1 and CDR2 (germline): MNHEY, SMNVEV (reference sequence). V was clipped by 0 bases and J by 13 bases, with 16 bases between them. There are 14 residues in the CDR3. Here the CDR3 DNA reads TGTGCCAGCAGTTTATCGCATAGCGGAGCTCCCCAGTTCTTC. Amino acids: CASSLSHSGAPQFF.

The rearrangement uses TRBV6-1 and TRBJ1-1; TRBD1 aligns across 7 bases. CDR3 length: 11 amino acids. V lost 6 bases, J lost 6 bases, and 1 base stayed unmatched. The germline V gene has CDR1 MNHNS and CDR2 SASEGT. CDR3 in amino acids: CASSDRAEAFF. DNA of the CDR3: TGTGCCAGCAGCGACAGGGCTGAAGCTTTCTTT.

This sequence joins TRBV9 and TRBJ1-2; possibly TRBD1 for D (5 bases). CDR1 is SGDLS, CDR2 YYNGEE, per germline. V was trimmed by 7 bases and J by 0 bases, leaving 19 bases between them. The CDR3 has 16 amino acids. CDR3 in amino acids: CASGGEWGSPNYGYTF. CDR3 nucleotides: TGTGCCAGCGGAGGGGAGTGGGGGTCTCCTAACTATGGCTACACCTTC. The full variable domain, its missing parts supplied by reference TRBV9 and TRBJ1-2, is DSGVTQTPKHLITATGQRVTLRCSPRSGDLSVYWYQQSLDQGLQFLIQYYNGEERAKGNILERFSAQQFPDLHSELNLSSLELGDSALYFCASGGEWGSPNYGYTFGSGTRLTVV.

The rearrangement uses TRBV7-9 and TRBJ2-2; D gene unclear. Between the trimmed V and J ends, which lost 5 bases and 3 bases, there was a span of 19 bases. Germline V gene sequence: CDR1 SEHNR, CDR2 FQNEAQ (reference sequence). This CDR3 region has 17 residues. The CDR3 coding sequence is TGTGCCAGCAGCGATGATTTCATTGGCGGAGACACCGGGGAGCTGTTTTTT. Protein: CASSDDFIGGDTGELFF.

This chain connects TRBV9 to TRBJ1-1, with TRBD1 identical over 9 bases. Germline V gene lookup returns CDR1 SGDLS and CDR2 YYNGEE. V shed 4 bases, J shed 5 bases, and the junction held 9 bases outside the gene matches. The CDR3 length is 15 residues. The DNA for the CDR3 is TGTGCCAGCAGCTCTACAGGGGGCGATAATACTGAAGCTTTCTTT. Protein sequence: CASSSTGGDNTEAFF.